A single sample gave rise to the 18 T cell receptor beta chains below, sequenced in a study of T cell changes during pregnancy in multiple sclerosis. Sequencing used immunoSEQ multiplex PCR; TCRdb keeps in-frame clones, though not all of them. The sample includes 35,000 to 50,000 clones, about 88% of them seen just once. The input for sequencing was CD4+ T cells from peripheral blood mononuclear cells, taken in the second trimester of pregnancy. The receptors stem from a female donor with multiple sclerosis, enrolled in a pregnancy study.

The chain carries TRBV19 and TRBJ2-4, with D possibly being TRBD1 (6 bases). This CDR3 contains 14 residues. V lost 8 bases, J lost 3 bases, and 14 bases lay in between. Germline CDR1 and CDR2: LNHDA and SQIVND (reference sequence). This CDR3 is CASQLQGNKNIQYF. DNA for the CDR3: TGTGCCAGTCAACTACAGGGTAACAAAAACATTCAGTACTTC.

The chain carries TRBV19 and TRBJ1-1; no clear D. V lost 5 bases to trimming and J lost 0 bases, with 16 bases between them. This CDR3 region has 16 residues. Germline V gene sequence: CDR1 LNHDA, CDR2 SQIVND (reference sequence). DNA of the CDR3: TGTGCCAGTAGTTCAGGCAGGAGGAGTATGAACACTGAAGCTTTCTTT. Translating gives CASSSGRRSMNTEAFF.

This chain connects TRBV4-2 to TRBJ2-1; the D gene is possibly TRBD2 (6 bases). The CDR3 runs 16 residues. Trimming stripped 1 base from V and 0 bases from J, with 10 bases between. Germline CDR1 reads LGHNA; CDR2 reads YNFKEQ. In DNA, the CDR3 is TGTGCCAGCAGCCAAGGGGACTCACGCTCCTACAATGAGCAGTTCTTC. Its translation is CASSQGDSRSYNEQFF.

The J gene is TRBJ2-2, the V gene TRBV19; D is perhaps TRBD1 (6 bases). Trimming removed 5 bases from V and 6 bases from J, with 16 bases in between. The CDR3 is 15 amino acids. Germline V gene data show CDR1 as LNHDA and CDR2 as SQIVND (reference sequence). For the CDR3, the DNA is TGTGCCAGTAGTTTGGGGGCCCTCCAACCCGGGGAGCTGTTTTTT. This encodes CASSLGALQPGELFF.

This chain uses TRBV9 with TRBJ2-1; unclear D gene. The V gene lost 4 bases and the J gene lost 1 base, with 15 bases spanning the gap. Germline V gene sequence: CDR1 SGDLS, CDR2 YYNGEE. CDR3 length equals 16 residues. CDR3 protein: CASSPQASSSYNEQFF. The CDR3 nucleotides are TGTGCCAGCAGCCCTCAAGCTTCGAGTTCCTACAATGAGCAGTTCTTC.

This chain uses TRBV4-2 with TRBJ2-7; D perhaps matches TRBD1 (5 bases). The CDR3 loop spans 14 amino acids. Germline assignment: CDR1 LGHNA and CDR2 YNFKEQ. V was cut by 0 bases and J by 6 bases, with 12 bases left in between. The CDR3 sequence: CASSQEPGLGEQYF. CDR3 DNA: TGTGCCAGCAGCCAAGAACCAGGGTTGGGCGAGCAGTACTTC.

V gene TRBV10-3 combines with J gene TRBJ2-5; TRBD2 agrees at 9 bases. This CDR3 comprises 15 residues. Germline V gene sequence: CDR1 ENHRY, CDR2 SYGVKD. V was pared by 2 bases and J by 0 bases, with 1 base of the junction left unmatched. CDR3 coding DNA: TGTGCCATCAGTGAGGGACTAGCGTACCAAGAGACCCAGTACTTC. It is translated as CAISEGLAYQETQYF.

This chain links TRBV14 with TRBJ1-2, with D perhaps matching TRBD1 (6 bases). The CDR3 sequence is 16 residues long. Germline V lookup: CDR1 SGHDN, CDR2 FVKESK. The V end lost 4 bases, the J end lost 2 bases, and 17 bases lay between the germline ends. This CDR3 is CASSPGQSLWNYGYTF. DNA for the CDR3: TGTGCCAGCAGCCCTGGACAGAGCCTTTGGAACTATGGCTACACCTTC.

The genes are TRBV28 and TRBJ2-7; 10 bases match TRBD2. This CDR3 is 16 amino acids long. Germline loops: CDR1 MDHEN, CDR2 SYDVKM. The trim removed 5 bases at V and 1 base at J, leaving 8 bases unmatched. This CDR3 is CASSESGRAVSYEQYF. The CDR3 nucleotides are TGTGCCAGCAGTGAGAGCGGGAGGGCCGTTTCCTACGAGCAGTACTTC.

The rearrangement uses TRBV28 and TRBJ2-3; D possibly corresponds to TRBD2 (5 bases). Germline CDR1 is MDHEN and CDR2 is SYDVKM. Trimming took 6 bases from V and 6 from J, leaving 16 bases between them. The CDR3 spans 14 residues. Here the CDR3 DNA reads TGTGCCAGCAGGGTCGACGGGGTTTGGGATACGCAGTATTTT. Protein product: CASRVDGVWDTQYF.

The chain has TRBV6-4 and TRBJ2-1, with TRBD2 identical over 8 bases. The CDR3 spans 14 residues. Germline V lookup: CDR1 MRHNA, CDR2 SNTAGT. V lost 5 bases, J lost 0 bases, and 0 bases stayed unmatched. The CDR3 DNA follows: TGTGCCAGCAGTAGCGGGGGCTCCTACAATGAGCAGTTCTTC. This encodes CASSSGGSYNEQFF.

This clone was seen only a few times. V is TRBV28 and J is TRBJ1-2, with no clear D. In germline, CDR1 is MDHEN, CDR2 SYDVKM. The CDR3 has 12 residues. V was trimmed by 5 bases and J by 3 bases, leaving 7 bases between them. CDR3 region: CASSPSDYGYTF. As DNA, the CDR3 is TGTGCCAGCAGTCCCAGTGACTATGGCTACACCTTC.

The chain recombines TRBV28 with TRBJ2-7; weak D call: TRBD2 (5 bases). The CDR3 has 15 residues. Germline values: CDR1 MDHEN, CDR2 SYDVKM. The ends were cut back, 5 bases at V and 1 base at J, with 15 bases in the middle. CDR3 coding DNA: TGTGCCAGCAGTAGGACTGCAGGTTCATCCTACGAGCAGTACTTC. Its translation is CASSRTAGSSYEQYF.

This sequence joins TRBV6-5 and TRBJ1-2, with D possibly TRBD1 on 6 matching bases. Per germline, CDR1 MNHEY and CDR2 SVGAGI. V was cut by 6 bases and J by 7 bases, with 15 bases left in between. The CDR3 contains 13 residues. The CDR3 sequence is CASRGPTGSGYTF. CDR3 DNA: TGTGCCAGCAGGGGCCCTACAGGGTCTGGCTACACCTTC.

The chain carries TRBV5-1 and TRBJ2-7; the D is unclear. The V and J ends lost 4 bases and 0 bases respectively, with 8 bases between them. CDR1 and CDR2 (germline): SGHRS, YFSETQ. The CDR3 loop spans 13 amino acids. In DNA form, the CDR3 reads TGCGCCAGCAGCAAAGAGGTCTCCTACGAGCAGTACTTC. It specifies CASSKEVSYEQYF.

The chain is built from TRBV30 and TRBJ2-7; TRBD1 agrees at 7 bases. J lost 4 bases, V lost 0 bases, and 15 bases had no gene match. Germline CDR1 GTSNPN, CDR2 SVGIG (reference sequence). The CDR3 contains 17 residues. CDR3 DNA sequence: TGTGCCTGGAGTGTGGGGGAAGGGGGACAGAATTTTTACGAGCAGTACTTC. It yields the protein CAWSVGEGGQNFYEQYF.

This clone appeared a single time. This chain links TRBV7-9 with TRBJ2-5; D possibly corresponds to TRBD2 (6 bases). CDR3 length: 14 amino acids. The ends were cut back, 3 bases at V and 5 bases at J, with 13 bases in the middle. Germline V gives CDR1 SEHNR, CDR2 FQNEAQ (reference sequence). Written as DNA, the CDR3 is TGTGCCAGCAGCTTCGGAGGGGTCGACGAGACCCAGTACTTC. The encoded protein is CASSFGGVDETQYF.

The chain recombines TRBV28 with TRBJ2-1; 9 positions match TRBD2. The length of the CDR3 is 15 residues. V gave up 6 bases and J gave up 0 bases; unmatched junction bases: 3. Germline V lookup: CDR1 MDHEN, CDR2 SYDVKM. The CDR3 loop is CASRRAGGSYNEQFF. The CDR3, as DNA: TGTGCCAGCAGACGAGCGGGGGGCTCCTACAATGAGCAGTTCTTC.